These 22 T cell receptor beta chains were sequenced from one sample in a study of tumor-infiltrating lymphocytes in primary liver carcinoma. A constant-region primer primed TCR beta cDNA synthesis from 450 to 550 ng of total RNA. Sequencing libraries for TCR beta derived from three nested multiplex PCR rounds that used slightly modified ARM-PCR. Rounds one and two of PCR, each of about 10 cycles, were primed with TRBV1-TRBV30 forward primers and a C-beta reverse primer. Each CDR3 protein is one row after TCRdb ran MiXCR on the multiplex PCR reads. The sample gives 310,000 or so distinct CDR3 sequences, around three fifths of which show up once; approximately 5.9% is in the top ten. Researchers drew blood RNA from unsorted whole blood and extracted germline DNA as well. The sequencing sample was made of peripheral blood. Every receptor here comes from a man in his forties with primary liver carcinoma and hepatitis B virus infection.

The chain recombines TRBV11-2 with TRBJ2-3; 7 bases align to TRBD1. This CDR3 comprises 18 residues. V trimming: 1 base; J trimming: 2 bases; junction bases outside the gene matches: 12. Per germline, CDR1 SGHAT and CDR2 FQNNGV. CDR3 region: CASSLGPRWDSSTDTQYF. The CDR3 coding sequence is TGTGCCAGCAGCTTAGGACCAAGGTGGGACAGCTCCACAGATACGCAGTATTTT.

This clonotype was picked up one time. The CDR3 carries no conserved terminal phenylalanine or tryptophan, so it likely arises from a read error. V and J are TRBV11-2 and TRBJ2-1; D remains ambiguous. CDR3 length: 14 residues. Germline V gives CDR1 SGHAT, CDR2 FQNNGV. CDR3 in amino acids: CASTLYRLDSEQFL. The CDR3 DNA is TGTGCCAGCACCTTATACCGGCTAGATAGTGAGCAGTTCTTA.

This clonotype occurred once. The chain has TRBV7-9 and TRBJ1-1; D is unclear. V was clipped by 5 bases and J by 4 bases, with 11 bases between them. CDR1 and CDR2 from the germline V gene are SEHNR and FQNEAQ (reference sequence). The CDR3 runs 13 residues. The CDR3 region is CASSPDGGTEAFF. DNA of the CDR3: TGTGCCAGCAGCCCCGACGGTGGCACTGAAGCTTTCTTT.

To note about this clonotype: Because the CDR3 is missing its conserved closing phenylalanine or tryptophan, this is likely a read error. V and J are TRBV12-5 and TRBJ2-5, with 7 positions matching TRBD1. The CDR3 has 16 residues. CDR1 is LGHNT, CDR2 FRNRAP, per germline. V lost 5 bases, J lost 5 bases, and 14 bases stayed unmatched. CDR3 bases: TGTGCTAGTGGTCCGGACAGGCCACAGAAGAGGGAGACCCAGTACCTC. It codes for CASGPDRPQKRETQYL.

In this sample, this clonotype turned up a few times. The chain has TRBV13 and TRBJ1-4, with D unclear. This CDR3 contains 15 residues. CDR1 and CDR2 (germline): PRHDT, FYEKMQ (reference sequence). The V and J ends lost 3 bases and 5 bases respectively, with 13 bases between them. This CDR3 reads CASSFGRVTNEKLFF. CDR3 coding DNA: TGTGCCAGCAGCTTCGGACGAGTTACCAATGAAAAACTGTTTTTT.

There are many counts of this clonotype. The rearrangement uses TRBV11-2 and TRBJ2-7; 11 nucleotides match TRBD2. CDR3 size: 16 residues. The V segment lost 0 bases and the J segment 3 bases; nucleotides outside the gene matches: 4. Germline assignment: CDR1 SGHAT and CDR2 FQNNGV. CDR3 nucleotides: TGTGCCAGCAGCTTAGACCCGGGACTAGCGGTCTACGAGCAGTACTTC. It translates to CASSLDPGLAVYEQYF.

Concerning this clonotype itself: This is likely a read error, given that the CDR3 carries no conserved phenylalanine or tryptophan at its end. The chain is built from TRBV29-1 and TRBJ2-7; D may be TRBD2 (7 bases). Germline-derived CDR1 and CDR2 are SQVTM and ANQGSEA. This CDR3 comprises 19 residues. V lost 4 bases and J 0 bases, leaving 28 bases between the germline ends. The CDR3 loop reads CSVGGGANPGQHSSYEQYL. The CDR3 DNA reads TGCAGCGTTGGTGGGGGGGCCAATCCAGGGCAACACTCCTCCTACGAGCAGTACTTA.

This clonotype was seen at least ten times. The chain employs TRBV6-5 and TRBJ1-1; D is perhaps TRBD1 (6 bases). The germline V gene has CDR1 MNHEY and CDR2 SVGAGI. Trimming cost V 4 bases and J 5 bases, with 20 bases left between them. The CDR3 consists of 16 residues. CDR3 bases: TGTGCCAGCAGTTCCCAAGGCCTGGGGGCGAAGACTGAAGCTTTCTTT. Translated: CASSSQGLGAKTEAFF.

Comments on this clonotype: The final CDR3 position lacks the conserved phenylalanine or tryptophan, pointing to a likely read error. The chain employs TRBV11-2 and TRBJ2-1; the D is unclear. Germline loops: CDR1 SGHAT, CDR2 FQNNGV. CDR3 size: 14 residues. V dropped 3 bases and J dropped 6 bases, with 12 bases sitting between them. CDR3 in DNA: TGTGCCAGCAGCTTCCGACCCCGTAGCAATGAGCAGTTCATC. Its protein product is CASSFRPRSNEQFI.

The CDR3 protein is CASSYSILTGNGYTF. CDR3 sequence (DNA): TGTGCCAGCAGTTACTCTATCCTGACAGGGAACGGCTACACCTTC. This sequence joins TRBV6-5 and TRBJ1-2; 7 bases map to TRBD1. The V and J ends lost 0 bases and 8 bases, in that order; junction bases with no gene match: 9. There are 15 residues in the CDR3. The germline V gene has CDR1 MNHEY and CDR2 SVGAGI.

This clonotype was picked up many times. The chain is built from TRBV5-5 and TRBJ2-3, with 9 bases aligning to TRBD1. The V gene's germline CDR1 is SGHKS and CDR2 YYEKEE (reference sequence). J gave up 1 base and V 6 bases, and 9 bases lay outside the gene matches. The CDR3 runs to 16 residues. The CDR3 DNA reads as TGTGCCAGCACTAAACAGGGGGCGTTCGGCACAGATACGCAGTATTTT. It translates to CASTKQGAFGTDTQYF.

Comment on this clonotype: This may arise from a read error, as a much more abundant clone is one base away. The CDR3 loop reads CASSYSRLAGPTGELYF. CDR3 bases: TGTGCCAGCAGTTACTCGAGACTAGCGGGGCCGACCGGGGAGCTGTATTTT. This chain connects TRBV6-5 to TRBJ2-2; the match to TRBD2 covers 11 bases. Germline CDR1 is MNHEY and CDR2 is SVGAGI. CDR3 size: 17 residues.

Notes on this clonotype: A read error is possible here, since a much larger clone lies one base away. V is TRBV14 and J is TRBJ2-3; D is ambiguous. CDR3 length equals 15 residues. Germline CDR1 is SGHDN and CDR2 is FVKESK. CDR3 coding DNA: TGTGCCAGCAGCCAAGATCCCGGACGCACAGATGCGCAGTATTTT. Amino acid sequence: CASSQDPGRTDAQYF.

This sequence joins TRBV10-1 and TRBJ2-3; 7 bases line up with TRBD2. Germline loops: CDR1 WNHNN, CDR2 SYGVQD (reference sequence). CDR3 size: 15 residues. The V and J ends lost 5 bases and 5 bases, in that order; junction bases with no gene match: 10. CDR3 bases: TGCGCCAGCAGTTTGGGACTACTCGACGGAGATACGCAGTATTTT. This sequence encodes CASSLGLLDGDTQYF.

The J gene is TRBJ1-2, the V gene TRBV27; D is undetermined. Trimming cost V 4 bases and J 8 bases, with 11 bases left between them. This CDR3 spans 12 amino acids. The germline CDR1 and CDR2 sequences are MNHEY and SMNVEV (reference sequence). CDR3 sequence: CASSSDEGGYTF. The CDR3 coding sequence is TGTGCCAGCAGTTCGGACGAGGGAGGCTACACCTTC.

About this clonotype: A junction boundary mismatches the germline segment, possibly from a read error. The chain recombines TRBV6-2 or TRBV6-3 with TRBJ2-2; 7 bases match TRBD2. CDR1 and CDR2 from the germline V gene are MNHEY and SVGEGT. The CDR3 loop spans 14 amino acids. CDR3 sequence: CASLNWGGSGKLFF. The CDR3, as DNA: TGTGCCAGCCTAAACTGGGGGGGATCCGGGAAGCTGTTTTTT.

This sequence joins TRBV6-1 and TRBJ2-1, with D uncertain. The V and J ends lost 6 bases and 9 bases respectively, with 12 bases between them. Germline CDR1 reads MNHNS; CDR2 reads SASEGT. The CDR3 is 12 amino acids. CDR3 sequence (DNA): TGTGCCAGCAGCCTGGTAGCCGGTGAGCAGTTCTTC. Translating gives CASSLVAGEQFF.

This clonotype was seen at least ten times. Here the CDR3 DNA reads TGTGCCAGCAGTCTAACAGGGGCGAACACTGAAGCTTTCTTT. Translating gives CASSLTGANTEAFF. This chain uses TRBV6-1 with TRBJ1-1, with TRBD1 matching 7 bases. The germline gives CDR1 MNHNS, CDR2 SASEGT. There are 14 residues in the CDR3. V was pared by 5 bases and J by 1 base, with 4 bases of the junction left unmatched.

As for this clonotype: A much larger clone lies a single base off, so this may be a read error. The rearrangement links TRBV11-2 to TRBJ2-7; 9 nucleotides match TRBD1. This CDR3 contains 15 residues. Germline CDR1 and CDR2: SGHAT and FQNNGV. The CDR3, as DNA: TGTGCCATCAGCTTACGATGGACAGGGGAAAACGAGCAGTACTTC. Translated: CAISLRWTGENEQYF.

A word on this clonotype: A read error may produce the germline difference seen at one junction end. The chain is built from TRBV10-3 and TRBJ2-7; no clear D. The CDR3 totals 12 residues. Germline CDR1 ENHRY, CDR2 SYGVKD. DNA for the CDR3: TGTACCATCAGTGATTATAGCTACGAGCAGTACTTC. It encodes CTISDYSYEQYF.

As for this clonotype: It may be a read error: a sequence one base away is much more abundant. V gene TRBV10-3 combines with J gene TRBJ2-2, with TRBD2 matching over 8 bases. The CDR3 extends over 15 amino acids. CDR1 and CDR2 from the germline V gene are ENHRY and SYGVKD. The CDR3 here is CAISALAANTRELFF. For the CDR3, the DNA is TGTGCCATCAGTGCACTAGCGGCGAACACCAGGGAGCTGTTTTTT.

With regard to this clonotype: The conserved final phenylalanine or tryptophan is absent from the CDR3, which likely points to a read error. This chain links TRBV11-2 with TRBJ2-2, with 8 positions matching TRBD2. This CDR3 region has 16 residues. The germline gives CDR1 SGHAT, CDR2 FQNNGV. CDR3 nucleotide sequence: TGTGCAAGCAGCACCCTGGGACTAGATCGTTACGGGGAGCTGTTTTCT. Translation gives CASSTLGLDRYGELFS.